Following are 20 T cell receptor beta chains from one sample sequenced in a study of OX40 agonist ivuxolimab in advanced cancers. The table came from immunoSEQ multiplex PCR; TCRdb's copy has only in-frame clones and leaves some out. Among 150,000 to 190,000 clones listed, 85% to 95% were seen once. The source material was CD4+ or CD8+ T cells sorted from blood, sampled in a trial of the OX40 agonist ivuxolimab. All receptors derive from an adult with an advanced solid tumor such as melanoma, head and neck, liver or kidney cancer.

This clone has just one count. In nucleotides, the CDR3 is TGTGCCAGCAGTTACCAGAGTCAAATTGGCACTGAAGCTTTCTTT. Translation gives CASSYQSQIGTEAFF. The V gene is TRBV6-5, the J gene TRBJ1-1; D ambiguous. Deletions cut 2 bases from V and 4 bases from J, with 14 bases between. Germline V gene sequence: CDR1 MNHEY, CDR2 SVGAGI. The CDR3 totals 15 residues.

The chain employs TRBV5-6 and TRBJ2-7; D possibly corresponds to TRBD1 (6 bases). Trimming took off 6 bases at V and 6 bases at J, with 16 bases between the two ends. CDR1 and CDR2 from the germline V gene are SGHDT and YYEEEE. This CDR3 spans 13 amino acids. In nucleotides, the CDR3 is TGTGCCAGCAACCCGAGGGGGAAAGGCGAGCAGTACTTC. Its translation is CASNPRGKGEQYF.

V and J are TRBV7-6 and TRBJ1-5; D is ambiguous. This CDR3 region has 13 residues. The V gene lost 1 base and the J gene lost 3 bases, with 4 bases spanning the gap. The germline gives CDR1 SGHVS, CDR2 FNYEAQ. This chain's CDR3 is CASSLDHNQPQHF. CDR3 coding DNA: TGTGCCAGCAGCTTAGACCACAATCAGCCCCAGCATTTT.

V usage is TRBV7-8 and J usage is TRBJ2-1; the D gene is possibly TRBD2 (6 bases). The CDR3 has 16 residues. V lost 1 base, J lost 3 bases, and 13 bases lay in between. Germline V lookup: CDR1 SGHVS, CDR2 FQNEAQ. CDR3 sequence reads: CASSLVGGEDYNEQFF. DNA of the CDR3: TGTGCCAGCAGCTTAGTAGGAGGGGAGGACTACAATGAGCAGTTCTTC.

V and J are TRBV6-5 and TRBJ1-6, with 7 bases matching TRBD1. Germline lookup yields CDR1 MNHEY and CDR2 SVGAGI. This CDR3 is 16 amino acids long. V shed 2 bases, J shed 8 bases, and the junction held 9 bases outside the gene matches. The CDR3 nucleotides are TGTGCCAGCAGTTACGCACTAGGGACAGTCGATTCACCCCTCCACTTT. Residues: CASSYALGTVDSPLHF.

The rearrangement uses TRBV7-2 and TRBJ1-5; unclear D gene. The germline V and J ends were trimmed by 4 bases and 9 bases, with 10 bases remaining between them. CDR1 is SGHTA and CDR2 is FQGNSA in the germline V gene. The CDR3 is 12 residues long. CDR3 in DNA: TGTGCCAGCAGCTCCGCCGGGAGGCCCCAGCATTTT. It is translated as CASSSAGRPQHF.

This chain joins TRBV6-6 and TRBJ2-7; tentatively, D is TRBD1 or TRBD2 (5 bases each). The CDR3 spans 12 residues. Germline CDR1 reads MNHNY; CDR2 reads SVGAGI (reference sequence). The ends were cut back, 4 bases at V and 7 bases at J, with 11 bases in the middle. The CDR3 sequence is CASSSGTLEQYF. CDR3 nucleotides: TGTGCCAGCAGTTCCGGGACCCTAGAGCAGTACTTC.

There are a few counts of this clone. CDR3 residues: CASRGSGSSTDTQYF. The CDR3 bases are TGTGCCAGCAGGGGATCAGGCAGTAGCACAGATACGCAGTATTTT. The chain has TRBV6-6 and TRBJ2-3; D is undetermined. CDR1 and CDR2 from the germline V gene are MNHNY and SVGAGI (reference sequence). This CDR3 has 15 residues. The V gene lost 6 bases and the J gene lost 0 bases, with 13 bases spanning the gap.

The chain recombines TRBV7-7 with TRBJ2-7, with 7 bases matching TRBD1. This CDR3 region has 15 residues. The V segment lost 5 bases and the J segment 6 bases; nucleotides outside the gene matches: 13. Germline V CDR1 and CDR2: SSHAT, FNYEAQ (reference sequence). The CDR3 coding sequence is TGTGCCAGCAGCCGACTCCCCCGGGACAGTGCCGAGCAGTACTTC. Translating it yields CASSRLPRDSAEQYF.

This clone was observed a handful of times. V is TRBV28 and J is TRBJ2-2, with 10 bases lining up with TRBD2. Germline-derived CDR1 and CDR2 are MDHEN and SYDVKM. The V and J ends lost 6 bases and 1 base, in that order; junction bases with no gene match: 2. The CDR3 loop spans 15 amino acids. Written as DNA, the CDR3 is TGTGCCAGCAGGCGGACTAGCGGGAACACCGGGGAGCTGTTTTTT. Residues: CASRRTSGNTGELFF.

V usage is TRBV7-9 and J usage is TRBJ2-3; 8 nucleotides line up with TRBD1. With 7 bases clipped from V and 3 bases from J, the junction kept 12 bases outside the gene matches. The germline V gene encodes CDR1 SEHNR and CDR2 FQNEAQ (reference sequence). The CDR3 covers 16 residues. CDR3 sequence reads: CASTLDRTGSTDTQYF. CDR3 DNA: TGTGCCAGCACACTCGACCGGACAGGGAGTACAGATACGCAGTATTTT.

The chain combines TRBV5-1 with TRBJ1-2; D unresolved. V was trimmed by 0 bases and J by 3 bases, leaving 9 bases between them. The CDR3 consists of 14 residues. The V gene's germline CDR1 is SGHRS and CDR2 YFSETQ. CDR3 sequence (DNA): TGCGCCAGCAGCTTGGGGTCGCCGGACTATGGCTACACCTTC. Translating it yields CASSLGSPDYGYTF.

The chain is built from TRBV6-6 and TRBJ2-3; D remains unclear. CDR3 length: 13 amino acids. V was clipped by 2 bases and J by 4 bases, with 7 bases between them. Germline V lookup: CDR1 MNHNY, CDR2 SVGAGI (reference sequence). In nucleotides, the CDR3 is TGTGCCAGCAGTTACCTAGGGTCAGATACGCAGTATTTT. Translating it yields CASSYLGSDTQYF.

The chain combines TRBV7-9 with TRBJ2-1; D remains ambiguous. This CDR3 comprises 15 residues. Looked up from germline, CDR1 is SEHNR and CDR2 is FQNEAQ (reference sequence). The germline V and J ends were trimmed by 8 bases and 15 bases, with 29 bases remaining between them. The chain's CDR3 is CASPLSKARQGLWFF. The CDR3 DNA is TGTGCCAGCCCGCTCTCTAAGGCCCGACAAGGGTTATGGTTCTTC. Together with reference TRBV7-9 and TRBJ2-1, the CDR3 gives the full variable domain: DTGVSQNPRHKITKRGQNVTFRCDPISEHNRLYWYRQTLGQGPEFLTYFQNEAQLEKSRLLSDRFSAERPKGSFSTLEIQRTEQGDSAMYLCASPLSKARQGLWFFGPGTRLTVL.

The V call is TRBV29-1, the J call TRBJ1-1; D gene uncertain. Trimming pared 8 bases from V and 0 bases from J, leaving 19 bases between. From germline, CDR1 is SQVTM and CDR2 ANQGSEA. The CDR3 totals 15 residues. The CDR3 reads CSWETRFGLNTEAFF. In DNA, the CDR3 is TGCAGCTGGGAAACAAGATTCGGGTTGAACACTGAAGCTTTCTTT. Looking up the rest from reference TRBV29-1 and TRBJ1-1 gives the full variable domain: SAVISQKPSRDICQRGTSLTIQCQVDSQVTMMFWYRQQPGQSLTLIATANQGSEATYESGFVIDKFPISRPNLTFSTLTVSNMSPEDSSIYLCSWETRFGLNTEAFFGQGTRLTVV.

The rearrangement joins TRBV5-1 to TRBJ1-5; D gene uncertain. Germline CDR1 reads SGHRS; CDR2 reads YFSETQ. With 4 bases removed from V and 6 bases from J, the gap between germline ends came to 11 bases. This CDR3 is built from 13 residues. The CDR3 region has the DNA TGCGCCAGCAGCGGGGAAGGAGGTCAGCCCCAGCATTTT. It is translated as CASSGEGGQPQHF. Drawing the rest from reference TRBV5-1 and TRBJ1-5, the complete variable domain is KAGVTQTPRYLIKTRGQQVTLSCSPISGHRSVSWYQQTPGQGLQFLFEYFSETQRNKGNFPGRFSGRQFSNSRSEMNVSTLELGDSALYLCASSGEGGQPQHFGDGTRLSIL.

The J gene is TRBJ1-2, the V gene TRBV10-3, with 7 nucleotides matching TRBD1. Trimming took 6 bases from V and 1 from J; bases not matched to a gene: 8. The CDR3 is made up of 15 amino acids. Germline lookup yields CDR1 ENHRY and CDR2 SYGVKD. CDR3 nucleotide sequence: TGTGCCATCAGCAAACAGGGGTCCAATAACTATGGCTACACCTTC. Its protein is CAISKQGSNNYGYTF.

The genes are TRBV27 and TRBJ2-1; D is ambiguous. CDR3 size: 14 residues. V was cut by 5 bases and J by 0 bases, with 8 bases left in between. Germline values: CDR1 MNHEY, CDR2 SMNVEV (reference sequence). CDR3 region: CASSDPSSYNEQFF. DNA for the CDR3: TGTGCCAGCAGTGACCCGAGCTCCTACAATGAGCAGTTCTTC.

This chain joins TRBV7-9 and TRBJ1-1, with 8 bases aligning to TRBD1. Germline-derived CDR1 and CDR2 are SEHNR and FQNEAQ (reference sequence). Unmatched junction bases numbered 6, after V lost 3 bases and J lost 6 bases. This CDR3 region has 14 residues. The chain's CDR3 is CASSLNGQGAEAFF. In DNA form, the CDR3 reads TGTGCCAGCAGCTTGAACGGACAGGGCGCTGAAGCTTTCTTT.

V usage is TRBV7-3 and J usage is TRBJ2-5, with D possibly TRBD2 on 6 matching bases. This CDR3 contains 14 residues. Germline CDR1 is SGHTA and CDR2 is FQGTGA. The V and J ends lost 1 base and 2 bases respectively, with 8 bases between them. CDR3 DNA sequence: TGTGCCAGCAGCTTAATCGGGAGTCAAGAGACCCAGTACTTC. Encoded protein: CASSLIGSQETQYF.